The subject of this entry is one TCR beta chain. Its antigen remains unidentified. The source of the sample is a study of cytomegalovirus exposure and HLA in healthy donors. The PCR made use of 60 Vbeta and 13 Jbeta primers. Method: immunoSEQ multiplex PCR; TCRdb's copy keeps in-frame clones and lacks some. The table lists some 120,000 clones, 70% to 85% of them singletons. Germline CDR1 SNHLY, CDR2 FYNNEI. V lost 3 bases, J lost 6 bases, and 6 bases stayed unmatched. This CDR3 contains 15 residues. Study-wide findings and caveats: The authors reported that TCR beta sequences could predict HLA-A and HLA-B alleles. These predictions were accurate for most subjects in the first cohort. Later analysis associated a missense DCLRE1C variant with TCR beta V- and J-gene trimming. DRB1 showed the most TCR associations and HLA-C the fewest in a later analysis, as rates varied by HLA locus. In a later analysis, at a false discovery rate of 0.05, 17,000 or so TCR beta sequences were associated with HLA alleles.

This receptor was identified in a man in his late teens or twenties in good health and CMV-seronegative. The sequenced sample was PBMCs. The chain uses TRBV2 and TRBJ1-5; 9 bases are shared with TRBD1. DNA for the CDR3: TGTGCCAGCAGTGAGGGGGGACAGGGAGGTCAGCCCCAGCATTTT. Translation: CASSEGGQGGQPQHF.